These 8 T cell receptor beta chains were all obtained from the same sample, sequenced in a study of T cell repertoires in cytomegalovirus infection. Their antigen targets remain unknown. MiXCR was run by TCRdb on the reads, yielding one entry per CDR3 protein. The table records 650,000 to 850,000 distinct CDR3 sequences, about 28% of them present only once. Sequenced material: cultured CD8+ T cells from PBMCs, taken from culture after CMV antigen stimulation. The receptors come from a human donor in good health (CMV status not recorded). Some clones in this sample may be carry-over from other donors' samples.

This clonotype was seen more than once but under ten times. V usage is TRBV24-1 and J usage is TRBJ2-1; 8 bases line up with TRBD2. This CDR3 region has 14 residues. Germline lookup yields CDR1 KGHDR and CDR2 SFDVKD. V shed 5 bases and J 2 bases; nucleotides not matched to a gene: 1. CDR3: CATSVGGAYNEQFF. The CDR3 DNA follows: TGTGCCACCAGTGTCGGGGGGGCCTACAATGAGCAGTTCTTC.

This chain links TRBV4-2 with TRBJ2-3, with 7 positions matching TRBD2. Germline V gene data show CDR1 as LGHNA and CDR2 as YNFKEQ. The CDR3 has 17 residues. V lost 0 bases, J lost 8 bases, and 14 bases stayed unmatched. The CDR3 spells CASSQESGAPTDGTQYF. The DNA for the CDR3 is TGTGCCAGCAGCCAAGAAAGCGGGGCCCCCACAGATGGTACGCAGTATTTT.

The CDR3 nucleotides are TGTGCCAGCAGCTTCAGGGGTTTGAACACCGGGGAGCTGTTTTTT. Its translation: CASSFRGLNTGELFF. This rearrangement joins TRBV7-6 to TRBJ2-2, with a weak D call TRBD1 (6 bases). V was shortened by 3 bases and J by 1 base, with 9 bases between the two germline ends. The germline CDR1 and CDR2 sequences are SGHVS and FNYEAQ. The CDR3 contains 15 residues.

The chain has TRBV7-9 and TRBJ1-1; the match to TRBD1 covers 7 bases. Trimming cost V 1 base and J 6 bases; bases outside gene matches: 11. The germline CDR1 and CDR2 sequences are SEHNR and FQNEAQ (reference sequence). The CDR3 runs to 16 residues. This CDR3 is CASSLGDRQGSAEAFF. CDR3 DNA: TGTGCCAGCAGCTTAGGAGATCGACAGGGTAGCGCTGAAGCTTTCTTT.

The J gene is TRBJ2-1, the V gene TRBV19; possibly TRBD1 for D (5 bases). CDR1 and CDR2 (germline): LNHDA, SQIVND (reference sequence). CDR3 size: 15 residues. Trimming took off 1 base at V and 4 bases at J, with 11 bases between the two ends. The CDR3 reads CASSIVAGIYNEQFF. Written as DNA, the CDR3 is TGTGCCAGTAGTATAGTGGCAGGGATTTACAATGAGCAGTTCTTC.

This clonotype was seen more than once but under ten times. The chain is built from TRBV27 and TRBJ2-7; D is undetermined. Germline-derived CDR1 and CDR2 are MNHEY and SMNVEV (reference sequence). Trimming left V 3 bases short and J 0 bases short, with 9 bases between. This CDR3 is built from 14 residues. DNA for the CDR3: TGTGCCAGCAGTTTTTCTAGAAGCTCCTACGAGCAGTACTTC. This gives the protein CASSFSRSSYEQYF.

The chain joins TRBV6-2 or TRBV6-3 to TRBJ2-1; D remains ambiguous. The CDR3 covers 14 residues. V lost 10 bases to trimming and J lost 5 bases, with 18 bases between them. Per the germline V gene, CDR1 is MNHEY and CDR2 is SVGEGT. This CDR3 is CATLQYGLDNEQFF. Here the CDR3 DNA reads TGTGCCACACTACAGTATGGCCTTGACAATGAGCAGTTCTTC.

The rearrangement joins TRBV12-5 to TRBJ2-7; TRBD1 is a possible D gene (5 bases). The CDR3 extends over 13 amino acids. With 2 bases removed from V and 3 bases from J, the gap between germline ends came to 8 bases. Germline values: CDR1 LGHNT, CDR2 FRNRAP. The CDR3 DNA follows: TGTGCTAGTGGTTTGTGGGGCTACTACGAGCAGTACTTC. This encodes CASGLWGYYEQYF. Supplemented by reference TRBV12-5 and TRBJ2-7, the full variable domain reads DARVTQTPRHKVTEMGQEVTMRCQPILGHNTVFWYRQTMMQGLELLAYFRNRAPLDDSGMPKDRFSAEMPDATLATLKIQPSEPRDSAVYFCASGLWGYYEQYFGPGTRLTVT.